This TCR beta chain derives from a study of cytomegalovirus exposure and HLA in healthy donors. V lost 5 bases and J lost 9, with 14 bases in between. Looked up from germline, CDR1 is SGHTA and CDR2 is FQGNSA. CDR3 length equals 13 residues. Study conclusions and caveats: Researchers catalogued about 160 TCR beta chains as cytomegalovirus-associated. Follow-up analysis later connected one missense variant in DCLRE1C with trimming of TCR beta V- and J-genes.

In the case of this clone: Its antigen is currently unknown.

The PCR employed 60 Vbeta primers together with 13 Jbeta primers. Authors' data handling: Counted up in a later analysis, unique TCR beta chains came to approximately 83 million, with around 10 million shared. Method: immunoSEQ multiplex PCR; TCRdb's copy keeps in-frame clones and lacks some. The DNA gave D and trimming, while V, J and clone size come from that table. The sample has some 150,000 clones; 75% to 85% are singletons. The sequenced sample consisted of PBMCs. The chain employs TRBV7-2 and TRBJ2-1; D gene ambiguous. The sequence came from a man in his forties or fifties in good health and CMV-seropositive. This CDR3 reads CASSPQAHSEQFF. CDR3 DNA: TGTGCCAGCAGCCCTCAGGCGCACAGTGAGCAGTTCTTC.